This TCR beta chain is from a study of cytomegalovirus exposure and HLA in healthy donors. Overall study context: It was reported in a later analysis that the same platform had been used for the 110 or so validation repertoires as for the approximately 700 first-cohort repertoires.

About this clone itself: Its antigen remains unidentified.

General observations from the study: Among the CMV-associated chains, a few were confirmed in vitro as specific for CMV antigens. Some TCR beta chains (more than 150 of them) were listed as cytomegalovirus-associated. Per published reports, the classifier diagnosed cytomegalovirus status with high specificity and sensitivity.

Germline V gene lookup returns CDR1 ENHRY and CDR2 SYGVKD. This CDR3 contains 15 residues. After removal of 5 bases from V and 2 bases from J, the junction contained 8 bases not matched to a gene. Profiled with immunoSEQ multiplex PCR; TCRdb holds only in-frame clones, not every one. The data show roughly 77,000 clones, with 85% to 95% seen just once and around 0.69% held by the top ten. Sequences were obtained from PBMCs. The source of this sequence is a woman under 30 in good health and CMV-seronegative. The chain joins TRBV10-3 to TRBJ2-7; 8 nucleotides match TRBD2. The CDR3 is CAISPNSGGPYEQYF. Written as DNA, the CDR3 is TGTGCCATCAGTCCGAATTCGGGGGGGCCCTACGAGCAGTACTTC.